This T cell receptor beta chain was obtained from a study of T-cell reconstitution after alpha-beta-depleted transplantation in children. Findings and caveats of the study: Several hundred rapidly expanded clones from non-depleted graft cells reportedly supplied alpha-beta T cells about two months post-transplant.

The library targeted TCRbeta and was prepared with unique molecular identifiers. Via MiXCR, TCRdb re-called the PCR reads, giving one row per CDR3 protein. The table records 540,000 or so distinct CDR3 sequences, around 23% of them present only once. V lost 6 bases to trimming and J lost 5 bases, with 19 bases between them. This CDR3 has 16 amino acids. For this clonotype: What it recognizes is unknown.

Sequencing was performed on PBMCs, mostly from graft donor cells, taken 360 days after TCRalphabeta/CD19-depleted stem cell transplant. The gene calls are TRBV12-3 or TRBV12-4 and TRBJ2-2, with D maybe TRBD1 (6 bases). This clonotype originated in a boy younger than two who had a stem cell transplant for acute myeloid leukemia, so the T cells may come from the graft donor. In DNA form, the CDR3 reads TGTGCCAGCAGCTCCCAGGGGAAGTATAGGACCGGGGAGCTGTTTTTT. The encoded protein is CASSSQGKYRTGELFF.